The next 25 T cell receptor beta chains were all read from a single sample in a study of T cells in Graves' hyperthyroidism and ophthalmopathy. Authors of the study amplified TCR beta CDR3 regions from RNA transcripts. The HTBI set primed first-round TCR CDR3 RT-PCR. TCRdb independently ran MiXCR on the multiplex PCR reads; one entry per CDR3 protein. This sample has about 770,000 distinct CDR3 sequences, with 18% found just once. Source material: blood. The receptors stem from a woman in her 50s with Graves' hyperthyroidism that later progressed to Graves' ophthalmopathy.

This clonotype was picked up a small number of times. The rearrangement uses TRBV6-6 and TRBJ2-3; D gene ambiguous. V dropped 0 bases and J dropped 1 base, with 8 bases sitting between them. CDR3 length: 15 amino acids. CDR1 is MNHNY and CDR2 is SVGAGI in the germline V gene (reference sequence). The CDR3 protein is CASSYSLDRTDTQYF. The CDR3 DNA sequence: TGTGCCAGCAGTTACTCGCTAGATCGCACAGATACGCAGTATTTT.

This clonotype has a count of ten or more. CDR3 amino acids: CAYESDRGYNEQFF. The CDR3 coding sequence is TGTGCCTACGAGTCGGACAGGGGATACAATGAGCAGTTCTTC. The chain has TRBV30 and TRBJ2-1; 9 bases map to TRBD1. With 7 bases clipped from V and 4 bases from J, the junction kept 8 bases outside the gene matches. This CDR3 region has 14 residues. Germline-derived CDR1 and CDR2 are GTSNPN and SVGIG (reference sequence).

This clonotype occurred many times. The V call is TRBV27, the J call TRBJ1-4; TRBD1 matches 12 bases. Germline V CDR1 and CDR2: MNHEY, SMNVEV (reference sequence). The CDR3 is 17 amino acids. The trim removed 5 bases at V and 7 bases at J, leaving 11 bases unmatched. CDR3 in DNA: TGTGCCAGCAGTCGCCGGGACAGGGGGCTCCAGAGTGAAAAACTGTTTTTT. Translation: CASSRRDRGLQSEKLFF.

This clonotype turned up a few times. J is TRBJ1-6 and V is TRBV5-6; TRBD1 matches at 11 bases. There are 16 residues in the CDR3. Trimming removed 5 bases from V and 8 bases from J; junction bases left unmatched: 9. Germline assignment: CDR1 SGHDT and CDR2 YYEEEE. CDR3 in DNA: TGTGCCAGCAGTTCCTGGACAGGGGGCTTCGATTCACCCCTCCACTTT. It translates to CASSSWTGGFDSPLHF.

Ten or more counts support this clonotype. The chain couples TRBV2 to TRBJ1-2; D call uncertain. The CDR3 contains 12 residues. Germline V gives CDR1 SNHLY, CDR2 FYNNEI. With 5 bases removed from V and 0 bases from J, the gap between germline ends came to 4 bases. The chain's CDR3 is CASSITNYGYTF. The CDR3 nucleotides are TGTGCCAGCAGTATAACTAACTATGGCTACACCTTC.

At least ten counts were recorded for this clonotype. This rearrangement joins TRBV6-2 or TRBV6-3 to TRBJ1-1; D is uncertain. Per germline, CDR1 MNHEY and CDR2 SVGEGT. V dropped 0 bases and J dropped 1 base, with 12 bases sitting between them. The CDR3 covers 16 residues. CDR3 DNA: TGTGCCAGCAGTTACTCGGCCAGCTTGAGGAACACTGAAGCTTTCTTT. It specifies CASSYSASLRNTEAFF.

This clonotype was seen a handful of times. The chain recombines TRBV19 with TRBJ1-1; the D gene is possibly TRBD1 (5 bases). Trimming stripped 4 bases from V and 4 bases from J, with 13 bases between. Germline loops: CDR1 LNHDA, CDR2 SQIVND (reference sequence). CDR3 size: 14 residues. The CDR3 here is CASSTTTELTEAFF. The CDR3 coding sequence is TGTGCCAGTAGTACCACGACAGAGCTCACTGAAGCTTTCTTT.

This clonotype was counted many times. V usage is TRBV3-1 and J usage is TRBJ1-1; maybe TRBD1 (5 bases). Trimming stripped 0 bases from V and 6 bases from J, with 8 bases between. Germline lookup yields CDR1 LGHDT and CDR2 YNNKEL (reference sequence). This CDR3 has 13 amino acids. The CDR3 region has the DNA TGTGCCAGCAGCCAAGAAAGGGGCTCTGAAGCTTTCTTT. Translation gives CASSQERGSEAFF.

This clonotype has a handful of counts. DNA for the CDR3: TGTGCCAGCGAGGAGGGCGGGGGCACAGATACGCAGTATTTT. Amino acid sequence: CASEEGGGTDTQYF. The chain uses TRBV12-3 or TRBV12-4 and TRBJ2-3; TRBD2 might be the D (6 bases). Trimming shortened V by 8 bases and J by 1 base, and 13 bases separated the two germline ends. CDR3 length: 14 amino acids.

This clonotype was detected many times. The J gene is TRBJ1-1, the V gene TRBV5-1; 8 positions match TRBD1. Germline-derived CDR1 and CDR2 are SGHRS and YFSETQ. The V segment lost 2 bases and the J segment 4 bases; nucleotides outside the gene matches: 7. This CDR3 comprises 15 residues. The CDR3 sequence is CASSLSQGASTEAFF. DNA for the CDR3: TGCGCCAGCAGCTTAAGCCAGGGGGCGAGCACTGAAGCTTTCTTT.

The V and J genes are TRBV15 and TRBJ2-7; tentatively, D is TRBD2 (6 bases). CDR1 LNHNV and CDR2 YYDKDF come from the germline V gene (reference sequence). This CDR3 has 12 amino acids. Trimming took 8 bases from V and 6 from J, leaving 14 bases between them. The CDR3 DNA reads as TGTGCCACCGGTGGGAGGCAAGGCGAGCAGTACTTC. The encoded protein is CATGGRQGEQYF.

Turning to this clonotype: The junction and the germline gene differ at one end; a read error may be behind it. The V gene is TRBV7-9, the J gene TRBJ2-1, with D unresolved. Looked up from germline, CDR1 is SEHNR and CDR2 is FQNEAQ (reference sequence). The length of the CDR3 is 16 residues. The CDR3 bases are TGTGCCAGCAGCTTATGGGCCCGGGTCTCCTACAATGGGCAGTTCTTC. This translates into CASSLWARVSYNGQFF.

The sample holds one count of this clonotype. The chain links TRBV6-1 to TRBJ1-1, with 9 bases matching TRBD1. The CDR3 totals 16 residues. Per the germline V gene, CDR1 is MNHNS and CDR2 is SASEGT. With V trimmed by 6 bases and J by 5 bases, 13 bases remained unmatched. CDR3 in DNA: TGTGCCAGCAGGCCCGGGACAGGGATGAGGAGGACTGAAGCTTTCTTT. Encoded protein: CASRPGTGMRRTEAFF.

In this sample, this clonotype turned up many times. The chain is built from TRBV12-3 or TRBV12-4 and TRBJ1-5; 10 positions agree with TRBD1. V lost 2 bases and J lost 6; bases outside the gene matches: 16. The CDR3 loop spans 19 amino acids. The CDR3 protein is CASSLSALTGGKIGQPQHF. Here the CDR3 DNA reads TGTGCCAGCAGTTTATCAGCGTTGACAGGGGGCAAGATCGGTCAGCCCCAGCATTTT.

The sample holds a few counts of this clonotype. V gene TRBV6-1 combines with J gene TRBJ1-1; no clear D. Trimming shortened V by 6 bases and J by 5 bases, and 10 bases separated the two germline ends. Germline V CDR1 and CDR2: MNHNS, SASEGT. This CDR3 has 12 amino acids. The CDR3, as DNA: TGTGCCAGCAGATCAGGCAGGACTGAAGCTTTCTTT. Translating it yields CASRSGRTEAFF.

This clonotype showed up many times. The chain joins TRBV13 to TRBJ2-3; no clear D. This CDR3 is built from 14 residues. Germline CDR1 and CDR2: PRHDT and FYEKMQ (reference sequence). V lost 2 bases and J 0 bases, leaving 6 bases between the germline ends. CDR3 in amino acids: CASSLFQSTDTQYF. The CDR3 DNA follows: TGTGCCAGCAGCTTATTCCAGAGCACAGATACGCAGTATTTT.

This clonotype was counted between two and nine times. This sequence joins TRBV27 and TRBJ1-3; D unclear. Trimming pared 4 bases from V and 0 bases from J, leaving 13 bases between. The CDR3 is 16 residues long. Germline loops: CDR1 MNHEY, CDR2 SMNVEV (reference sequence). The chain's CDR3 is CASSSTRVGSGNTIYF. The CDR3 nucleotides are TGTGCCAGCAGTTCCACAAGGGTCGGCTCTGGAAACACCATATATTTT.

The CDR3 DNA reads TGTGCCATCAGTGGGACTAGCGGTGGTGAGCAGTTCTTC. It codes for CAISGTSGGEQFF. The chain links TRBV10-3 to TRBJ2-1, with 10 bases matching TRBD2. V gave up 4 bases and J gave up 9 bases; unmatched junction bases: 3. Germline-derived CDR1 and CDR2 are ENHRY and SYGVKD. The CDR3 covers 13 residues.

The rearrangement links TRBV20-1 to TRBJ1-2, with 8 positions matching TRBD1. V lost 0 bases to trimming and J lost 6 bases; unmatched junction nucleotides: 6. The germline gives CDR1 DFQATT, CDR2 SNEGSKA (reference sequence). This CDR3 spans 14 amino acids. The CDR3 here is CSARDRTGNDGYTF. The CDR3 DNA is TGCAGTGCTAGAGATAGGACAGGGAACGATGGCTACACCTTC.

There are a few counts of this clonotype. As DNA, the CDR3 is TGTGCCAGCAGGCACCGGGACTTCTCCTATAATTCACCCCTCCACTTT. It specifies CASRHRDFSYNSPLHF. The chain has TRBV2 and TRBJ1-6, with D perhaps matching TRBD1 (5 bases). Germline V gives CDR1 SNHLY, CDR2 FYNNEI. Trimming removed 6 bases at V and 0 bases at J, with 12 bases between. This CDR3 contains 16 residues.

This clonotype has a handful of counts. The chain combines TRBV3-1 with TRBJ1-6, with D perhaps TRBD1 (5 bases). Trimming cost V 7 bases and J 8 bases, with 18 bases left between them. Per the germline V gene, CDR1 is LGHDT and CDR2 is YNNKEL (reference sequence). The CDR3 runs 15 residues. The chain's CDR3 is CASTRVPKGDSPLHF. The CDR3 nucleotides read TGTGCCAGCACCAGGGTCCCCAAGGGAGATTCACCCCTCCACTTT. The full variable domain, rest sourced from reference TRBV3-1 and TRBJ1-6, is DTAVSQTPKYLVTQMGNDKSIKCEQNLGHDTMYWYKQDSKKFLKIMFSYNNKELIINETVPNRFSPKSPDKAHLNLHINSLELGDSAVYFCASTRVPKGDSPLHFGNGTRLTVT.

This clonotype was detected a few times. The rearrangement uses TRBV7-2 and TRBJ1-3; D is unresolved. V lost 2 bases and J lost 6, with 14 bases in between. The CDR3 contains 15 residues. Germline CDR1 SGHTA, CDR2 FQGNSA. The CDR3 loop reads CASSLSVSVENTIYF. In DNA, the CDR3 is TGTGCCAGCAGCTTATCGGTCTCCGTGGAAAACACCATATATTTT.

This clonotype was seen many times. V usage is TRBV3-1 and J usage is TRBJ1-5; 9 nucleotides align to TRBD1. Germline V gives CDR1 LGHDT, CDR2 YNNKEL (reference sequence). This CDR3 contains 14 residues. V trimming: 4 bases; J trimming: 10 bases; junction bases outside the gene matches: 8. Here the CDR3 DNA reads TGTGCCAGCAGCCCCCGGACGGGACAGGGACCCCAGCATTTT. Encoded protein: CASSPRTGQGPQHF.

This clonotype has a handful of counts. The rearrangement uses TRBV12-3 or TRBV12-4 and TRBJ1-4; D remains ambiguous. The CDR3 is made up of 16 amino acids. V gave up 0 bases and J gave up 2 bases, with 10 bases separating them. In DNA, the CDR3 is TGTGCCAGCAGTTTAGCGCGAGCGGAGACTAATGAAAAACTGTTTTTT. Its translation is CASSLARAETNEKLFF.

The J gene is TRBJ1-1, the V gene TRBV10-2; D not resolved. Germline CDR1 WSHSY, CDR2 SAAADI. The ends were cut back, 5 bases at V and 1 base at J, with 11 bases in the middle. CDR3 size: 14 residues. The chain's CDR3 is CASSIQAQNTEAFF. CDR3 bases: TGCGCCAGCAGTATCCAAGCCCAGAACACTGAAGCTTTCTTT.